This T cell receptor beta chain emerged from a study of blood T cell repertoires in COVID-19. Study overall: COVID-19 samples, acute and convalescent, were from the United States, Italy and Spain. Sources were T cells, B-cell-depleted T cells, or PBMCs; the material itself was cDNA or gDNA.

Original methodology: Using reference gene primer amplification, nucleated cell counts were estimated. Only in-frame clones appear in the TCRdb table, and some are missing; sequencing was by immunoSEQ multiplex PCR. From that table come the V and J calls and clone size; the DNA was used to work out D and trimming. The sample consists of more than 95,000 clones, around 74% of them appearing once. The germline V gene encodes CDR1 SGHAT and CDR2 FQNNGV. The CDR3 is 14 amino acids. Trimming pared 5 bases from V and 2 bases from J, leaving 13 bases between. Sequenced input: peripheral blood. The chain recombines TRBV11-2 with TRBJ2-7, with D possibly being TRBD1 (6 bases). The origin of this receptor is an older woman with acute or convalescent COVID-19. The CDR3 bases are TGTGCCAGCAGCGCGAACAGGGCCACCTACGAGCAGTACTTC. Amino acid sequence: CASSANRATYEQYF.